A single T cell receptor (beta chain) is shown here with its context. As yet, its antigen is unknown. Relative to the germline gene, one junction end is altered; a read error may explain this. The data originate from a study of tumor-infiltrating lymphocytes in primary liver carcinoma. Across the study: Between about 4 and 11 cm across, the tumors were all of stage T1-T3 N0M0. Overall study results and limits: Tumors significantly exceeded blood in top-250-clone fraction (p = 0.039). In tumor-adjacent and tumor-blood pairs, overlap was lower than in tumor region pairs.

Scientists recovered RNA and DNA together from around 18-30 mg of unsorted bulk tissue. Researchers generated TCR beta cDNA from approximately 0.55 ug of total RNA, relying on a constant-region primer. Three-round nested multiplex PCR performed with slightly modified ARM-PCR produced the TCR beta libraries. A C-beta reverse primer and TRBV1-TRBV30 forward primers served in each of the first two PCR rounds, at ten to eleven cycles apiece. TCRdb independently ran MiXCR on the multiplex PCR reads; one entry per CDR3 protein. The sample has under 200,000 distinct CDR3 sequences, about 85% seen once. The length of the CDR3 is 13 residues. CDR1 is SGHAT, CDR2 FQDESV, per germline (reference sequence).

The source is a man in his forties with primary liver carcinoma and hepatitis B virus infection. The chain has TRBV11-1 and TRBJ1-6; perhaps TRBD1 as D (5 bases). Source material: tumor tissue from primary liver carcinoma. DNA for the CDR3: TGTGCCAGCAGACGGACACTGATTTCACCGCTCCACTTT. Its protein product is CASRRTLISPLHF.